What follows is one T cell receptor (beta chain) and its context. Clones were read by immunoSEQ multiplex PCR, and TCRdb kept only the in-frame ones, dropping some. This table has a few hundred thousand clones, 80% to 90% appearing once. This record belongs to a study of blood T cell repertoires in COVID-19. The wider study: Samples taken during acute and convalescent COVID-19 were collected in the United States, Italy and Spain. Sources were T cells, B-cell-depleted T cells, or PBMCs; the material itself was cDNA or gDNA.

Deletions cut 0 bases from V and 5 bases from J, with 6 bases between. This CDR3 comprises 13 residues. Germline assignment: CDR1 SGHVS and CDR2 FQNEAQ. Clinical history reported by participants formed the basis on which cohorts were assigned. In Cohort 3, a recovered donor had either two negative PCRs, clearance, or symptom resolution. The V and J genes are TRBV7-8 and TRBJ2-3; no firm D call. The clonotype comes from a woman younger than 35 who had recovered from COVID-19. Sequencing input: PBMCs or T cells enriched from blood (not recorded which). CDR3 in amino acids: CASSLAPGDTQYF. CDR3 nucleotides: TGTGCCAGCAGCTTAGCACCGGGAGATACGCAGTATTTT.